Below are 25 T cell receptor beta chains sequenced from a single sample in a study of blood T cell repertoires in COVID-19. Sequencing was performed with immunoSEQ multiplex PCR; in TCRdb, only in-frame clones are kept and a portion is missing. This table has 85,000 to 110,000 clones, 85% to 90% appearing once. The sample consisted of peripheral blood. Receptors were obtained from a human donor in a cohort sampled during active COVID-19.

The CDR3 here is CAWSAWNTEAFF. In DNA form, the CDR3 reads TGTGCCTGGAGTGCGTGGAACACTGAAGCTTTCTTT. The chain is built from TRBV30 and TRBJ1-1, with D hard to call. Germline CDR1 and CDR2: GTSNPN and SVGIG (reference sequence). The CDR3 runs 12 residues. Between the trimmed V and J ends, which lost 1 base and 1 base, there was a span of 4 bases.

This clone was seen once. This chain uses TRBV19 with TRBJ1-5; TRBD1 matches 7 bases. Germline V gives CDR1 LNHDA, CDR2 SQIVND (reference sequence). The CDR3 length is 14 residues. With 8 bases clipped from V and 0 bases from J, the junction kept 4 bases outside the gene matches. The CDR3 sequence: CASATGDSNQPQHF. In DNA form, the CDR3 reads TGTGCCAGTGCTACAGGGGATAGCAATCAGCCCCAGCATTTT.

This chain connects TRBV7-2 to TRBJ2-7; the match to TRBD2 covers 15 bases. This CDR3 is 18 amino acids long. The V gene's germline CDR1 is SGHTA and CDR2 FQGNSA. J gave up 1 base and V 4 bases, and 8 bases lay outside the gene matches. CDR3 sequence reads: CASSSMRTSGRGSYEQYF. In DNA, the CDR3 is TGTGCCAGCAGCTCAATGCGGACTAGCGGGAGGGGTTCCTACGAGCAGTACTTC.

The chain employs TRBV30 and TRBJ1-3; D is unclear. V lost 1 base and J lost 0, with 7 bases in between. Germline V lookup: CDR1 GTSNPN, CDR2 SVGIG (reference sequence). This CDR3 is 14 amino acids long. CDR3: CAWSGSGSGNTIYF. In nucleotides, the CDR3 is TGTGCCTGGAGTGGCTCCGGCTCTGGAAACACCATATATTTT.

The rearrangement joins TRBV2 to TRBJ2-7; 8 bases line up with TRBD2. This CDR3 has 15 amino acids. Germline V lookup: CDR1 SNHLY, CDR2 FYNNEI. The V gene end was trimmed by 1 base and the J gene end by 5 bases; junction bases not matched to a gene: 7. The CDR3 spells CASSEDLREENEQYF. DNA for the CDR3: TGTGCCAGCAGTGAAGACTTGCGGGAGGAGAACGAGCAGTACTTC.

The chain recombines TRBV6-5 with TRBJ1-1; D gene unclear. The CDR3 sequence is 11 residues long. Germline CDR1 MNHEY, CDR2 SVGAGI. With 6 bases removed from V and 7 bases from J, the gap between germline ends came to 9 bases. The DNA for the CDR3 is TGTGCCAGCAGACTCCGGTATGAAGCTTTCTTT. It encodes CASRLRYEAFF.

This clone was observed a few times. The rearrangement links TRBV11-2 to TRBJ1-5; 7 positions agree with TRBD1. Germline CDR1 reads SGHAT; CDR2 reads FQNNGV. The CDR3 consists of 18 residues. Trimming removed 3 bases from V and 6 bases from J; junction bases left unmatched: 17. CDR3 sequence: CASSLRHGQGGLLQPQHF. CDR3 DNA: TGTGCCAGCAGCTTGAGACACGGGCAGGGGGGACTTCTTCAGCCCCAGCATTTT.

The chain recombines TRBV30 with TRBJ1-3; D remains ambiguous. Trimming stripped 1 base from V and 6 bases from J, with 4 bases between. Germline CDR1 reads GTSNPN; CDR2 reads SVGIG (reference sequence). The CDR3 runs 11 residues. The chain's CDR3 is CAWSASNTIYF. In nucleotides, the CDR3 is TGTGCCTGGAGTGCCTCAAACACCATATATTTT.

This clone was observed a single time. The CDR3 bases are TGTGCCAGTAGTATTAGGACAGGGGGCTTCTACACCTTC. Encoded protein: CASSIRTGGFYTF. V gene TRBV19 combines with J gene TRBJ1-2; 11 bases agree with TRBD1. V lost 3 bases, J lost 10 bases, and 4 bases stayed unmatched. CDR3 length: 13 amino acids. In germline, CDR1 is LNHDA, CDR2 SQIVND (reference sequence).

V gene TRBV14 combines with J gene TRBJ2-7, with TRBD2 identical over 12 bases. The CDR3 loop spans 15 amino acids. Per the germline V gene, CDR1 is SGHDN and CDR2 is FVKESK. The V gene end was trimmed by 1 base and the J gene end by 2 bases; junction bases not matched to a gene: 0. CDR3 region: CASSQGLAGAYEQYF. The CDR3 DNA reads as TGTGCCAGCAGCCAAGGACTAGCGGGAGCCTACGAGCAGTACTTC.

The chain carries TRBV21-1 and TRBJ2-5; no DNA check was done on the table's D call, TRBD2. TRBV21-1 is listed as a pseudogene. The CDR3 extends over 17 amino acids. CDR3 sequence (DNA): TGTGCCAGCAGCACCCGGACTAGCGGGAGAAGTAGGGAGACCCAGTACTTC. Translation: CASSTRTSGRSRETQYF.

The V gene is TRBV11-2, the J gene TRBJ1-2, with no clear D. Per germline, CDR1 SGHAT and CDR2 FQNNGV. The CDR3 totals 12 residues. The germline V and J ends were trimmed by 1 base and 5 bases, with 5 bases remaining between them. This chain's CDR3 is CASSLGAYGYTF. The CDR3 bases are TGTGCCAGCAGCTTAGGGGCGTATGGCTACACCTTC.

The V gene is TRBV18, the J gene TRBJ2-1; D remains ambiguous. V lost 2 bases and J 3 bases, leaving 8 bases between the germline ends. Germline-derived CDR1 and CDR2 are KGHSH and LQKENI. CDR3 size: 14 residues. CDR3 residues: CASSPIGRYNEQFF. The CDR3 bases are TGTGCCAGCTCACCAATTGGGCGCTACAATGAGCAGTTCTTC.

The chain combines TRBV9 with TRBJ1-6; 7 positions match TRBD1. V shed 4 bases and J 8 bases; nucleotides not matched to a gene: 12. Germline V gives CDR1 SGDLS, CDR2 YYNGEE. CDR3 length: 16 amino acids. The CDR3 protein is CASSTGQARYDSPLHF. As DNA, the CDR3 is TGTGCCAGCAGCACCGGACAGGCCCGTTATGATTCACCCCTCCACTTT.

J is TRBJ1-5 and V is TRBV25-1; TRBD1 matches at 10 bases. Trimming took 8 bases from V and 2 from J; bases not matched to a gene: 6. The CDR3 totals 15 residues. The V gene's germline CDR1 is MGHDK and CDR2 SYGVNS. The CDR3 spells CASGDRGPGNQPQHF. CDR3 nucleotides: TGTGCCAGCGGAGACAGGGGGCCTGGCAATCAGCCCCAGCATTTT.

The V and J genes are TRBV5-1 and TRBJ2-1, with D possibly matching TRBD1 (6 bases). CDR1 is SGHRS, CDR2 YFSETQ, per germline. The CDR3 has 15 amino acids. V was pared by 0 bases and J by 8 bases, with 15 bases between. The DNA of the CDR3 is TGCGCCAGCAGCTTGGGACAGGTCCCCTTCCATGAGCAGTTCTTC. It yields the protein CASSLGQVPFHEQFF.

V is TRBV27 and J is TRBJ2-5; 10 nucleotides match TRBD2. The CDR3 length is 15 residues. CDR1 is MNHEY, CDR2 SMNVEV, per germline (reference sequence). V lost 8 bases to trimming and J lost 1 base; unmatched junction nucleotides: 7. CDR3 in DNA: TGTGCCAGCCGAGGACTAGCGGCGGGCCAAGAGACCCAGTACTTC. Translated, it gives CASRGLAAGQETQYF.

In DNA, the CDR3 is TGTGCCAGCAGCTCCCTGGAGGCTGGCGCGGGTGAGCAGTTCTTC. Encoded protein: CASSSLEAGAGEQFF. The J gene is TRBJ2-1, the V gene TRBV7-9; D is possibly TRBD2 (5 bases). Germline CDR1 SEHNR, CDR2 FQNEAQ (reference sequence). The CDR3 consists of 15 residues. Trimming cost V 4 bases and J 9 bases, with 19 bases left between them.

V is TRBV5-5 and J is TRBJ2-4; 8 bases line up with TRBD2. Germline V gives CDR1 SGHKS, CDR2 YYEKEE (reference sequence). This CDR3 has 15 amino acids. V was pared by 4 bases and J by 8 bases, with 11 bases of the junction left unmatched. CDR3 sequence reads: CASSTESGRFYIQYF. CDR3 sequence (DNA): TGTGCCAGCAGCACGGAAAGCGGGAGATTTTACATTCAGTACTTC.

V gene TRBV18 combines with J gene TRBJ2-7, with 9 bases fitting TRBD1. Germline loops: CDR1 KGHSH, CDR2 LQKENI. The CDR3 extends over 14 amino acids. The V and J ends lost 4 bases and 2 bases, in that order; junction bases with no gene match: 3. The CDR3 DNA reads as TGTGCCAGCTCACGAGGGACAGGGACCTACGAGCAGTACTTC. This sequence encodes CASSRGTGTYEQYF.

This chain joins TRBV6-5 and TRBJ2-1, with 12 bases that match TRBD2. The CDR3 totals 16 residues. Germline V gene data show CDR1 as MNHEY and CDR2 as SVGAGI. The V segment lost 4 bases and the J segment 7 bases; nucleotides outside the gene matches: 8. The CDR3: CASSSLTSGRVNEQFF. The DNA for the CDR3 is TGTGCCAGCAGTTCCCTGACTAGCGGGAGAGTAAATGAGCAGTTCTTC.

The rearrangement joins TRBV27 to TRBJ1-1; 9 positions match TRBD1. The V segment lost 7 bases and the J segment 13 bases; nucleotides outside the gene matches: 4. This CDR3 spans 10 amino acids. Germline V gene data show CDR1 as MNHEY and CDR2 as SMNVEV (reference sequence). CDR3 residues: CASKRDRVFF. In nucleotides, the CDR3 is TGTGCCAGCAAGAGGGACAGGGTTTTCTTT.

The J gene is TRBJ2-1, the V gene TRBV11-3; 16 bases line up with TRBD2. CDR1 and CDR2 from the germline V gene are SGHNT and YENEEA. The CDR3 runs 16 residues. After removal of 5 bases from V and 7 bases from J, the junction contained 5 bases not matched to a gene. Here the CDR3 reads CASSLGLAGGKNEQFF. In DNA form, the CDR3 reads TGTGCCAGCAGCCTGGGACTAGCGGGAGGGAAGAATGAGCAGTTCTTC.

Concerning this clone itself: Additional DNA sequences in this sample encode the identical CDR3. The chain has TRBV7-2 and TRBJ2-7, with 8 bases lining up with TRBD1. The CDR3 sequence is 15 residues long. V gave up 0 bases and J gave up 2 bases; unmatched junction bases: 3. The germline CDR1 and CDR2 sequences are SGHTA and FQGNSA. This CDR3 reads CASSLAPQGAYEQYF. CDR3 sequence (DNA): TGTGCCAGCAGCTTAGCCCCACAGGGGGCCTACGAGCAGTACTTC.

The chain employs TRBV7-9 and TRBJ2-2; no firm D call. The germline V gene has CDR1 SEHNR and CDR2 FQNEAQ (reference sequence). This CDR3 is 16 amino acids long. V dropped 1 base and J dropped 2 bases, with 11 bases sitting between them. The CDR3 DNA reads TGTGCCAGCAGCTTAGATTCAGTCGTAAACACCGGGGAGCTGTTTTTT. It translates to CASSLDSVVNTGELFF.